Shown below are 15 T cell receptor beta chains from a single sample sequenced in a study of spatial heterogeneity in lung cancer. TCRdb fed the 5' RACE reads into MiXCR, producing one record per CDR3 protein. Among roughly 30,000 distinct CDR3 sequences listed, 10% were seen once. Time point: blood at routine non-recurrence follow-up after resection. This specimen was PBMCs, taken at follow-up. These receptors originate from a female donor with early-stage non-small cell lung cancer.

In this sample, this clonotype turned up a few times. V gene TRBV5-6 combines with J gene TRBJ2-1; D unresolved. Germline V CDR1 and CDR2: SGHDT, YYEEEE. V was trimmed by 0 bases and J by 8 bases, leaving 9 bases between them. This CDR3 has 13 amino acids. The DNA of the CDR3 is TGTGCCAGCAGCTTGGGGAGAGCCTATGAGCAGTTCTTC. Translation: CASSLGRAYEQFF.

This clonotype was recorded at least ten times. The gene calls are TRBV5-1 and TRBJ2-5; the D call may be TRBD1 or TRBD2 (5 bases each). CDR3 length: 15 amino acids. Deletions cut 5 bases from V and 5 bases from J, with 19 bases between. From germline, CDR1 is SGHRS and CDR2 YFSETQ. CDR3 coding DNA: TGCGCCAGCAGATCCTTAGGGGTCGGGGTGGAGACCCAGTACTTC. Translating gives CASRSLGVGVETQYF.

This clonotype was found many times. CDR3 in amino acids: CSLSQGAGELFF. The CDR3 bases are TGCAGTCTGTCGCAGGGGGCCGGGGAGCTGTTTTTT. V gene TRBV20-1 combines with J gene TRBJ2-2, with 7 bases aligning to TRBD1. This CDR3 has 12 amino acids. V was clipped by 8 bases and J by 6 bases; unmatched bases: 6. Germline V CDR1 and CDR2: DFQATT, SNEGSKA (reference sequence).

This clonotype came up many times. The V call is TRBV12-3 or TRBV12-4, the J call TRBJ2-2; 8 bases fit TRBD1. Losses at the gene ends were 6 bases for V and 6 bases for J; bases not matched to a gene: 3. This CDR3 has 13 amino acids. The CDR3 nucleotides are TGTGCCAGCAGCCAGGACAGGGCCGGGGAGCTGTTTTTT. It encodes CASSQDRAGELFF.

The chain combines TRBV12-3 or TRBV12-4 with TRBJ2-1; 12 bases match TRBD1. The V and J ends lost 7 bases and 10 bases, in that order; junction bases with no gene match: 8. This CDR3 region has 14 residues. CDR3 in amino acids: CASTQGQGASEQFF. For the CDR3, the DNA is TGTGCCAGCACCCAGGGACAGGGGGCGTCGGAGCAGTTCTTC.

This chain uses TRBV7-7 with TRBJ2-7, with D hard to call. The CDR3 has 15 amino acids. V lost 3 bases, J lost 4 bases, and 16 bases lay in between. Germline lookup yields CDR1 SSHAT and CDR2 FNYEAQ (reference sequence). The CDR3 here is CASSLDGWIRYEQYF. The CDR3 DNA reads as TGTGCCAGCAGCTTGGATGGGTGGATCCGGTACGAGCAGTACTTC.

This clonotype was observed at least ten times. The chain recombines TRBV5-4 with TRBJ2-1, with 8 positions matching TRBD2. The CDR3 covers 15 residues. The germline V gene encodes CDR1 SGHNT and CDR2 YYREEE (reference sequence). With V trimmed by 1 base and J by 2 bases, 2 bases remained unmatched. In nucleotides, the CDR3 is TGTGCCAGCAGCTTGAACGGGGGGGCCTACAATGAGCAGTTCTTC. Translating gives CASSLNGGAYNEQFF.

This clonotype was counted many times. The V and J genes are TRBV7-2 and TRBJ1-2; D remains unclear. Germline V gives CDR1 SGHTA, CDR2 FQGNSA. Deletions cut 3 bases from V and 14 bases from J, with 22 bases between. This CDR3 contains 14 residues. The DNA of the CDR3 is TGTGCCAGCAGCTTTAATCTGGTGGTCAGCTTCCTGACCTTC. This gives the protein CASSFNLVVSFLTF.

This clonotype is medium-sized by share. The rearrangement joins TRBV2 to TRBJ1-3, with D possibly TRBD1 on 5 matching bases. Trimming took off 8 bases at V and 2 bases at J, with 10 bases between the two ends. Germline values: CDR1 SNHLY, CDR2 FYNNEI. The CDR3 runs 13 residues. The CDR3 loop reads CASQGSAGNTIYF. The DNA for the CDR3 is TGTGCCAGCCAGGGTTCGGCTGGAAACACCATATATTTT.

This clonotype was detected only a few times. The chain couples TRBV7-3 to TRBJ1-1; D is unresolved. The CDR3 is made up of 14 amino acids. V was trimmed by 2 bases and J by 1 base, leaving 8 bases between them. Germline V lookup: CDR1 SGHTA, CDR2 FQGTGA. The CDR3 sequence is CASSLFRGNTEAFF. Written as DNA, the CDR3 is TGTGCCAGCAGCTTATTTCGAGGGAACACTGAAGCTTTCTTT.

The rearrangement joins TRBV3-2 to TRBJ2-3; the table's TRBD1 call for D was not verified on the DNA. TRBV3-2 is marked as a pseudogene. The CDR3 runs to 15 residues. The CDR3 sequence: CASSQGNPGGSTQYF. For the CDR3, the DNA is TGTGCCAGCAGCCAAGGGAACCCGGGCGGATCTACGCAGTATTTT.

The chain couples TRBV5-1 to TRBJ1-4; no reliable D call. CDR1 and CDR2 from the germline V gene are SGHRS and YFSETQ. The V end lost 4 bases, the J end lost 6 bases, and 13 bases lay between the germline ends. The CDR3 is 14 amino acids. The CDR3 nucleotides are TGCGCCAGCAGCCCTGGAGGCGGAGATGAAAAACTGTTTTTT. Its protein product is CASSPGGGDEKLFF.

The sample holds a few counts of this clonotype. Here the CDR3 DNA reads TGTGCCAGCAGCTTACAGGCTATGGGCAATGAGCAGTTCTTC. Its translation: CASSLQAMGNEQFF. V gene TRBV7-8 combines with J gene TRBJ2-1, with D unresolved. Trimming left V 2 bases short and J 6 bases short, with 11 bases between. The length of the CDR3 is 14 residues. CDR1 and CDR2 from the germline V gene are SGHVS and FQNEAQ.

There are many counts of this clonotype. This chain joins TRBV7-9 and TRBJ2-5; no firm D call. CDR3 length: 14 amino acids. Germline assignment: CDR1 SEHNR and CDR2 FQNEAQ (reference sequence). V was shortened by 2 bases and J by 5 bases, with 12 bases between the two germline ends. This CDR3 reads CASSLLVDMETQYF. CDR3 in DNA: TGTGCCAGCAGCTTACTTGTAGATATGGAGACCCAGTACTTC.

This clonotype came up once. A much larger clone lies a single base off, so this may be a read error. The chain combines TRBV6-2 or TRBV6-3 with TRBJ2-3, with TRBD2 as a possible D gene (6 bases). The germline gives CDR1 MNHEY, CDR2 SVGEGT. V was pared by 5 bases and J by 6 bases, with 21 bases between. The CDR3 is 16 amino acids. The CDR3 DNA reads TGTGCCAGCAGTACGGAGGGGACCGCGGAGGAGGATACGCAGTATTTT. Amino acid sequence: CASSTEGTAEEDTQYF.